This T cell receptor (beta chain) is from a study of CD8 T cells in ankylosing spondylitis. Study-level results: In ankylosing spondylitis blood, a motif of roughly 8 highly homologous TCR beta variants appeared characteristic.

A word on this clonotype: What it binds is unknown.

Using its own MiXCR run on the 5' RACE reads, TCRdb lists one record per CDR3 protein. The data contain hundreds of thousands of distinct CDR3 sequences, roughly 15% of them singletons. The CDR3 runs to 16 residues. After removal of 4 bases from V and 4 bases from J, the junction contained 6 bases not matched to a gene. V usage is TRBV12-3 or TRBV12-4 and J usage is TRBJ2-1; 11 bases are a match to TRBD2. This sequence was found in a male donor with ankylosing spondylitis. Sequenced material: blood, either unsorted or a sorted T cell fraction (not recorded which). CDR3 loop: CASSSWWTSGYNEQFF. Here the CDR3 DNA reads TGTGCCAGCAGTTCCTGGTGGACTAGCGGGTACAATGAGCAGTTCTTC.